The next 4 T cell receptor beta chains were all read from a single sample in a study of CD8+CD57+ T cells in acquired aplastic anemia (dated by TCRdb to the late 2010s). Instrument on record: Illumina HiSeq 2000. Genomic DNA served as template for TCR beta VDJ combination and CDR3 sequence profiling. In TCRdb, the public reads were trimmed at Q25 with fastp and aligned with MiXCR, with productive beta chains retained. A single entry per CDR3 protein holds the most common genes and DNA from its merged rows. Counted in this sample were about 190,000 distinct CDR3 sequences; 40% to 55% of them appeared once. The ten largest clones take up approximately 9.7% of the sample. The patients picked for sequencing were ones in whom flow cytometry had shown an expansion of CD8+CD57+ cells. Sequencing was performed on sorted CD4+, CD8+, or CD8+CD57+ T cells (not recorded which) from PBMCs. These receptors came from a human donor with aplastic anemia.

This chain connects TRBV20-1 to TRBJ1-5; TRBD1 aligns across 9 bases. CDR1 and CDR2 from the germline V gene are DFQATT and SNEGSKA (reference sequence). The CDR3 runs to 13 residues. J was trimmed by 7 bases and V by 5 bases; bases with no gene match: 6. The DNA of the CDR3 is TGCAGTGCTGGACAGGGGAAAGTCCAGCCCCAGCATTTT. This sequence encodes CSAGQGKVQPQHF.

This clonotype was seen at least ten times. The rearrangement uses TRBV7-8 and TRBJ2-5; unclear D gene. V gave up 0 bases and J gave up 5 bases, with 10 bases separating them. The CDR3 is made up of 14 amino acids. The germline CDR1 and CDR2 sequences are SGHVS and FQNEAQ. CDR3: CASSLAGVKETQYF. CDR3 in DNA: TGTGCCAGCAGCTTAGCTGGTGTGAAGGAGACCCAGTACTTC.

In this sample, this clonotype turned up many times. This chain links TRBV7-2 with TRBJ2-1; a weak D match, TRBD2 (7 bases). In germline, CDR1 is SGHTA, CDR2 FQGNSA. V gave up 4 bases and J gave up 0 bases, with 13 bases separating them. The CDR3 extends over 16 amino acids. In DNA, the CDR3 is TGTGCCAGCAGCTACGGGGGGCCTGGCTCCTACAATGAGCAGTTCTTC. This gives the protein CASSYGGPGSYNEQFF.

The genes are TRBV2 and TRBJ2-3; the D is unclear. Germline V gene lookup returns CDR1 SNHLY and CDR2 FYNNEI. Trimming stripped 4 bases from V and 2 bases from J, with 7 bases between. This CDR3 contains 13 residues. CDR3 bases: TGTGCCAGCAGTGGTCCGTTCACAGATACGCAGTATTTT. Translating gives CASSGPFTDTQYF. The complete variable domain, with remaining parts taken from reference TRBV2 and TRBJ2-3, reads EPEVTQTPSHQVTQMGQEVILRCVPISNHLYFYWYRQILGQKVEFLVSFYNNEISEKSEIFDDQFSVERPDGSNFTLKIRSTKLEDSAMYFCASSGPFTDTQYFGPGTRLTVL.